The clone carrying this TCR beta chain was seen more than once but under ten times. Study processing details: Researchers report that nucleated cell counts were estimated from reference gene primer amplification. Clones were sequenced by immunoSEQ multiplex PCR, and TCRdb holds only the in-frame ones, with some missing. V and J calls and clone size are as listed in that table; D and trimming were resolved from the DNA. The sample contains hundreds of thousands of clones, 84% of which appear only once. This sample stems from a study of blood T cell repertoires in COVID-19. Study in general: Material from acute and convalescent COVID-19 was sourced from the United States, Italy and Spain. From T cells, B-cell-depleted T cells, or PBMCs came the material, which was cDNA or gDNA.

CDR1 and CDR2 from the germline V gene are MRHNA and SNTAGT. The CDR3 runs 14 residues. The V end lost 6 bases, the J end lost 0 bases, and 9 bases lay between the germline ends. The V call is TRBV6-4, the J call TRBJ2-1, with D perhaps TRBD1 (5 bases). The sequence came from a human donor in a cohort sampled during active COVID-19. Material for sequencing was peripheral blood. CDR3 amino acids: CASRRDSSYNEQFF. CDR3 nucleotides: TGTGCCAGCAGACGAGACAGCTCCTACAATGAGCAGTTCTTC.